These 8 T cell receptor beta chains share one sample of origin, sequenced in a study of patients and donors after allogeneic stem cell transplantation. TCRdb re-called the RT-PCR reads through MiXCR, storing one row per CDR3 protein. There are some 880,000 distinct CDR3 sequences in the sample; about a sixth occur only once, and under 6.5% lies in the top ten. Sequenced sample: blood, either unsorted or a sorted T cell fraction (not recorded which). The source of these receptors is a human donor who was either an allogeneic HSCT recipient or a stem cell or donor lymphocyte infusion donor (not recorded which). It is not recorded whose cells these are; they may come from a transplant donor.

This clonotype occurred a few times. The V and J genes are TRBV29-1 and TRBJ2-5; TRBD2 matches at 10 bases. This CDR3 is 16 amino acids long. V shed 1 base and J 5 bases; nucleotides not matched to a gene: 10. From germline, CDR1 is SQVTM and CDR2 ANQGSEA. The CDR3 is CSVEVRTSGTPETQYF. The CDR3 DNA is TGCAGCGTTGAAGTTCGTACTAGCGGGACCCCCGAGACCCAGTACTTC. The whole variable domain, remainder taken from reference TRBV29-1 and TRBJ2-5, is SAVISQKPSRDICQRGTSLTIQCQVDSQVTMMFWYRQQPGQSLTLIATANQGSEATYESGFVIDKFPISRPNLTFSTLTVSNMSPEDSSIYLCSVEVRTSGTPETQYFGPGTRLLVL.

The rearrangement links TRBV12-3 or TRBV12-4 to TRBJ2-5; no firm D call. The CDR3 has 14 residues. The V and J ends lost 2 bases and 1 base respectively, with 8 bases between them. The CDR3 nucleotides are TGTGCCAGCAGTTTACCAGGCCTCCAAGAGACCCAGTACTTC. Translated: CASSLPGLQETQYF.

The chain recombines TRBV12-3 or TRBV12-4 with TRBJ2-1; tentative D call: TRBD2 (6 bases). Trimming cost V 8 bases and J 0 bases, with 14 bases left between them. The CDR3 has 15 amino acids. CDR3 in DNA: TGTGCCAGCCCACCCGACGGGAGCTCCTACAATGAGCAGTTCTTC. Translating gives CASPPDGSSYNEQFF.

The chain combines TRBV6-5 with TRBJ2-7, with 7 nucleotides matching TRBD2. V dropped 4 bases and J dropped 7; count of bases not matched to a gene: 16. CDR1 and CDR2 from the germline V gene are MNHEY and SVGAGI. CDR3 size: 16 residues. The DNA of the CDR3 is TGTGCCAGCAGTTCAAGATCTGGACTAGGCGCCGAGGAGCAGTACTTC. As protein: CASSSRSGLGAEEQYF.

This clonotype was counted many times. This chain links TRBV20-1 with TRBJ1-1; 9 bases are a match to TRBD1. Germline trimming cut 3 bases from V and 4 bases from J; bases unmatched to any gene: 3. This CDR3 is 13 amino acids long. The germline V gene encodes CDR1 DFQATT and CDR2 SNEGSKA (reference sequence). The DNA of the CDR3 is TGCAGTGCTAGGGGACAGGGCTCCACTGAAGCTTTCTTT. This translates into CSARGQGSTEAFF.

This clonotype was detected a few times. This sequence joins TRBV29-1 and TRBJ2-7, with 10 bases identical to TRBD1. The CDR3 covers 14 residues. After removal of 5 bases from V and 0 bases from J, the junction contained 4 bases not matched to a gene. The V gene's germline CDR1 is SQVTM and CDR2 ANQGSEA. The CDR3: CSVTGTGDSYEQYF. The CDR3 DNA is TGCAGCGTTACCGGGACAGGGGACTCCTACGAGCAGTACTTC.

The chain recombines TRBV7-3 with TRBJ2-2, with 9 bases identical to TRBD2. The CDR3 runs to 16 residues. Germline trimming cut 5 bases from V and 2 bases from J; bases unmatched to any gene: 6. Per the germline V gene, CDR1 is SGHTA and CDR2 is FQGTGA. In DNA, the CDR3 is TGTGCCAGCAGCCCCCCGGGACTAGCCAACACCGGGGAGCTGTTTTTT. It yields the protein CASSPPGLANTGELFF.

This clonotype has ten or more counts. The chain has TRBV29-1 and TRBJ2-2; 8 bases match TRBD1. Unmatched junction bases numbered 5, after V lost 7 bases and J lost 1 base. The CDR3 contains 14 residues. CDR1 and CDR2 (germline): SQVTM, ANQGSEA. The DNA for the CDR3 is TGCAGCGCCCTGACAGGGGTGAACACCGGGGAGCTGTTTTTT. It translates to CSALTGVNTGELFF.